Here is one T cell receptor beta chain with its context. The method was immunoSEQ multiplex PCR; TCRdb's version includes in-frame clones alone and lacks a portion of them. This sample has some 50,000 clones, with 80% to 95% found just once. This specimen comes from a study of T cell changes during pregnancy in multiple sclerosis. In germline, CDR1 is SNHLY, CDR2 FYNNEI. The CDR3 length is 11 residues. The V end lost 7 bases, the J end lost 7 bases, and 10 bases lay between the germline ends. This sequence joins TRBV2 and TRBJ1-2, with D unresolved. This receptor was identified in a female donor with multiple sclerosis, enrolled in a pregnancy study. The sequences come from CD8+ T cells from peripheral blood mononuclear cells, collected in the second trimester of pregnancy. The CDR3 here is CASNVGGGYTF. As DNA, the CDR3 is TGTGCCAGCAATGTCGGCGGTGGCTACACCTTC.